This is a list of T cell receptor beta chains from one sample in a study of T cell changes during pregnancy in multiple sclerosis. The data were produced by immunoSEQ multiplex PCR, yet TCRdb's version contains in-frame clones alone and is incomplete. The data contain about 130,000 clones, roughly 96% of them singletons. The sample in question was peripheral blood, obtained after pregnancy. Receptors originate from a female donor with multiple sclerosis, enrolled in a pregnancy study. Each CDR3 is given with its conserved first and last residue. The D gene is left open where the match is weak. For some rows the clone size is stated as once, few or many, or as a class when expanded; others skip it.

d_call,v_call,clone_size,j_call,cdr3_nt,cdr3_aa
TRBD1,TRBV28,.,TRBJ1-5,TGTGCCAGCACACCAGCAGGGGGACTCTATCAGCCCCAGCATTTT,CASTPAGGLYQPQHF
TRBD1,TRBV9,.,TRBJ2-1,TGTGCCAGCAGCGTAGGAATCTCCGGGACAGTTACCTACAATGAGCAGTTCTTC,CASSVGISGTVTYNEQFF
TRBD1,TRBV20-1,.,TRBJ1-2,TGCAGTGCTGGACAGGGATCCGGCTACACCTTC,CSAGQGSGYTF
.,TRBV7-2,few,TRBJ1-2,TGTGCCAGCAGCTTAGATGGCAGGGCATTGGGCTACACCTTC,CASSLDGRALGYTF
TRBD1,TRBV10-3,.,TRBJ2-5,TGTGCCACCGTCGCCAAGACAGGGATAAGTGAAGAGACCCAGTACTTC,CATVAKTGISEETQYF
TRBD2,TRBV4-2,.,TRBJ2-1,TGTGCCAGCAGCCAAGATTCCGCTAGCGGGACCCGCCAGTTCTTC,CASSQDSASGTRQFF
.,TRBV5-1,.,TRBJ2-2,TGCGCCAGCAGCTTAACATTGGGGCCTACCGGGGAGCTGTTTTTT,CASSLTLGPTGELFF
TRBD1,TRBV28,.,TRBJ2-6,TGTGCCAGCAGTTTAGTGACAGGGAGAGGGGCCAACGTCCTGACTTTC,CASSLVTGRGANVLTF
.,TRBV28,.,TRBJ1-2,TGTGCCAGCAGTTCCCTAGATGGCTACACCTTC,CASSSLDGYTF
.,TRBV19,.,TRBJ2-7,TGTGCCAGTAGTACGCGGGACTACGAGCAGTACTTC,CASSTRDYEQYF
.,TRBV7-9,.,TRBJ2-1,TGTGCCAGCAGCACGGGACAAGTCTACAATGAGCAGTTCTTC,CASSTGQVYNEQFF
.,TRBV5-6,.,TRBJ2-1,TGTGCCAGCAGCTGGGGGACACTGACCTACAATGAGCAGTTCTTC,CASSWGTLTYNEQFF
TRBD2,TRBV9,.,TRBJ2-3,TGTGCCAGCAGCCCCTTAGCGGGAGGAGGTACAGATACGCAGTATTTT,CASSPLAGGGTDTQYF
.,TRBV19,.,TRBJ1-5,TGTGCCAGTAGTATCGAGGAACAGCCCCAGCATTTT,CASSIEEQPQHF
TRBD1,TRBV7-3,.,TRBJ2-3,TGTGCCAGCAGCCAACAGGGGGCGGGCACAGATACGCAGTATTTT,CASSQQGAGTDTQYF
TRBD1,TRBV5-6,.,TRBJ2-7,TGTGCCAGCAGCTTCTCCGACAGGGGGCTGTACGAGCAGTACTTC,CASSFSDRGLYEQYF
TRBD2,TRBV4-3,.,TRBJ2-5,TGCGCCAGCAGCCGGGGGGGACTAGCGATGATCCAAGAGACCCAGTACTTC,CASSRGGLAMIQETQYF
TRBD2,TRBV7-2,.,TRBJ2-5,TGTGCCAGCAGCTTAAGGGGACTAGCGGGAGCTGAGACCCAGTACTTC,CASSLRGLAGAETQYF
.,TRBV19,.,TRBJ2-3,TGTGCCAGTAGTAGTTTACCATCAGTTTGGAGCACAGATACGCAGTATTTT,CASSSLPSVWSTDTQYF
TRBD1,TRBV2,few,TRBJ2-2,TGTGCCAGCAACCGGGACAGCCACACCGGGGAGCTGTTTTTT,CASNRDSHTGELFF
TRBD2,TRBV2,once,TRBJ2-7,TGTGCCAGCAGTGAGGACGCGGGGGGATTGGGGCAGTACTTC,CASSEDAGGLGQYF
TRBD1,TRBV4-1,.,TRBJ1-1,TGCGCCAGCAGCGGCAGGGGGACTGAAGCTTTCTTT,CASSGRGTEAFF
TRBD1,TRBV15,.,TRBJ2-7,TGTGCCACCAGCCACCGGGACAGATCCTACGAGCAGTACTTC,CATSHRDRSYEQYF
TRBD2,TRBV27,.,TRBJ2-7,TGTGCCAGCAGTCTGGGTAGGGGACTAGCGGGAGTCTACGAGCAGTACTTC,CASSLGRGLAGVYEQYF
TRBD1,TRBV25-1,.,TRBJ1-2,TGTGCCAGCACCCCCCGACAGGGATTCTTCGGCTACACCTTC,CASTPRQGFFGYTF
.,TRBV27,.,TRBJ2-1,TGTGCCAGCAGTTTACTTTACCGGGAGAACTACAATGAGCAGTTCTTC,CASSLLYRENYNEQFF
TRBD1,TRBV28,.,TRBJ2-7,TGTGCCAGCAAGGTACAGGGGGCTCTCTCTTCGCTGTACTTC,CASKVQGALSSLYF
.,TRBV28,.,TRBJ1-2,TGTGCCAGCAGCTCAGGGATTCCGGGTGGCTATGGCTACACCTTC,CASSSGIPGGYGYTF
.,TRBV6-1,.,TRBJ2-1,TGTGCCAGCAGGACAGCCACCCCCAATGAGCAGTTCTTC,CASRTATPNEQFF
.,TRBV5-5,.,TRBJ1-2,TGTGCCAGCAGCAGAGAACAGGGTTTGAGCGATGGCTACACCTTC,CASSREQGLSDGYTF
.,TRBV5-6,.,TRBJ1-3,TGTGCCAGCAGCTTTGGGGATGCCGGGAATGGAAACACCATATATTTT,CASSFGDAGNGNTIYF
TRBD1,TRBV4-1,.,TRBJ1-4,TGCGCCAGCAGCCAAGGGTTCAGGGGGCAGGAAAAACTGTTTTTT,CASSQGFRGQEKLFF
TRBD2,TRBV28,.,TRBJ2-1,TGTGCCAGCCAGACTAGCGGGAGATCGGTCTCCTACAATGAGCAGTTCTTC,CASQTSGRSVSYNEQFF
.,TRBV5-1,.,TRBJ2-1,TGCGCCAGCAGCTTGACTGGACTCTCCTACAATGAGCAGTTCTTC,CASSLTGLSYNEQFF
TRBD1,TRBV19,.,TRBJ2-7,TGTGCCAGTTCTTCACCCGGGACAGGTGGCTACGAGCAGTACTTC,CASSSPGTGGYEQYF
.,TRBV6-5,.,TRBJ1-3,TGTGCCAGCACCCCGACACCTGGAAACACCATATATTTT,CASTPTPGNTIYF
TRBD2,TRBV28,.,TRBJ2-3,TGTGCCAGCTTTCCAGCGGGAGACACAGATACGCAGTATTTT,CASFPAGDTDTQYF
TRBD1,TRBV7-2,.,TRBJ2-7,TGTGCCAGCAGCTTAGCGACCCAAACAGGGGGTTTGTACGAGCAGTACTTC,CASSLATQTGGLYEQYF
.,TRBV27,.,TRBJ1-2,TGTGCCAGCACTCGGGGGGGGCAGAAGCCTCTCTATGGCTACACCTTC,CASTRGGQKPLYGYTF
.,TRBV19,.,TRBJ1-4,TGTGCCAGTAGTTTGGGACTGGTTAATGAAAAACTGTTTTTT,CASSLGLVNEKLFF
TRBD2,TRBV6-5,once,TRBJ2-7,TGTGCCAGCAGTACCCGCCTAGCGGAATACGAGCAGTACTTC,CASSTRLAEYEQYF
TRBD2,TRBV5-1,.,TRBJ2-1,TGCGCCAGCAGCTTGGAGACTAGCGGGAGGTACAATGAGCAGTTCTTC,CASSLETSGRYNEQFF
.,TRBV29-1,.,TRBJ2-2,TGCAGCGTTGCCATGAACACCGGGGAGCTGTTTTTT,CSVAMNTGELFF
.,TRBV19,.,TRBJ1-3,TGTGCCAGTAGTATTCGGAGTAGTGGAAACACCATATATTTT,CASSIRSSGNTIYF
.,TRBV5-4,.,TRBJ2-5,TGTGCCAGCAGCTTGGGGCCCAATCCTCGCCAAGAGACCCAGTACTTC,CASSLGPNPRQETQYF
.,TRBV5-6,.,TRBJ2-7,TGTGCCAGCAGCTTGGGTGGGAGCTCCTACGAGCAGTACTTC,CASSLGGSSYEQYF
.,TRBV2,.,TRBJ2-7,TGTGCCAGCAGTGAAGCCTTGACAGAACCCTACGAGCAGTACTTC,CASSEALTEPYEQYF
.,TRBV7-9,many,TRBJ1-1,TGTGCCAGTTCGCTCGAGTACACTGAAGCTTTCTTT,CASSLEYTEAFF
.,TRBV30,.,TRBJ2-3,TGTGCCTGGAGTAGTGGAAGGGGTACTTACACAGATACGCAGTATTTT,CAWSSGRGTYTDTQYF
TRBD1,TRBV10-2,.,TRBJ2-6,TGCGCCAGCAGCCCGGGACAGGGAAAAGCTGGGGCCAACGTCCTGACTTTC,CASSPGQGKAGANVLTF
TRBD2,TRBV4-2,once,TRBJ2-1,TGTGCCAGCAGCCCTCCGGGACTAGGAAGTATTGAGCAGTTCTTC,CASSPPGLGSIEQFF
.,TRBV27,.,TRBJ2-7,TGTGCCAGCAGTTTATTCAGGGGTTCCGAGCAGTACTTC,CASSLFRGSEQYF